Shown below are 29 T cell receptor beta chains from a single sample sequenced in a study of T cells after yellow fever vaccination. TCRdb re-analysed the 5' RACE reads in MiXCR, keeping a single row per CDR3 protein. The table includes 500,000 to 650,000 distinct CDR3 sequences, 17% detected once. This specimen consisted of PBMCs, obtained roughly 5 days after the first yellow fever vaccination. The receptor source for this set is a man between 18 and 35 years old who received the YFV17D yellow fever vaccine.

This CDR3 reads CASSQSGGPDTQYF. The CDR3 DNA is TGCGCCAGCAGCCAATCAGGGGGCCCAGATACGCAGTATTTT. The V and J genes are TRBV4-3 and TRBJ2-3, with 8 bases aligning to TRBD1. This CDR3 contains 14 residues. The trim removed 2 bases at V and 4 bases at J, leaving 2 bases unmatched. The germline gives CDR1 LGHNA, CDR2 YSLEER.

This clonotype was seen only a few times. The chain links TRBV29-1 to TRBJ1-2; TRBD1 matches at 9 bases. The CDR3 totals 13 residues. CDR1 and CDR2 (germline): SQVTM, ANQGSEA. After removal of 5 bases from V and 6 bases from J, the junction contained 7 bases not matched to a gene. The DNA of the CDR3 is TGCAGCGTTTCTGGGACAGGGTTCGATGGCTACACCTTC. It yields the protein CSVSGTGFDGYTF.

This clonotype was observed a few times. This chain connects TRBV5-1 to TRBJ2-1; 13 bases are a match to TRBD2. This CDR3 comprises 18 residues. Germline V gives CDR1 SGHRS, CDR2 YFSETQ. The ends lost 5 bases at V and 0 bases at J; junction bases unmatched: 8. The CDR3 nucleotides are TGCGCCAGCAGGGGGGCCGGGACTAGCGGGGTCTCCTACAATGAGCAGTTCTTC. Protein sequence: CASRGAGTSGVSYNEQFF.

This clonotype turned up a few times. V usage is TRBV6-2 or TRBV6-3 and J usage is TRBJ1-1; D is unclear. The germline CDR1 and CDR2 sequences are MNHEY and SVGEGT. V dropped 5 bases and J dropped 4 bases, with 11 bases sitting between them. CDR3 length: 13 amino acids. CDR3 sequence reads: CASSPNYGTEAFF. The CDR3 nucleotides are TGTGCCAGCAGTCCCAATTATGGCACTGAAGCTTTCTTT.

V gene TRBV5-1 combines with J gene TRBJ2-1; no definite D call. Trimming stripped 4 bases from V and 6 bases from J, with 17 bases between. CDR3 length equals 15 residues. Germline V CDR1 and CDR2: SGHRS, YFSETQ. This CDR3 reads CASSPPQTHLNEQFF. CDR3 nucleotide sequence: TGCGCCAGCAGCCCCCCCCAGACTCATCTCAATGAGCAGTTCTTC. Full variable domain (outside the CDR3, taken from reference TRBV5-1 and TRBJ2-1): KAGVTQTPRYLIKTRGQQVTLSCSPISGHRSVSWYQQTPGQGLQFLFEYFSETQRNKGNFPGRFSGRQFSNSRSEMNVSTLELGDSALYLCASSPPQTHLNEQFFGPGTRLTVL.

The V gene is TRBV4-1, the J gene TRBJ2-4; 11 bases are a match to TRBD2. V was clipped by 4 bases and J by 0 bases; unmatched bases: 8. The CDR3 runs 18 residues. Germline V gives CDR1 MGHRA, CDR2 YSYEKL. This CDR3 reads CASSPGLAVGVAKNIQYF. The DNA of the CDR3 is TGCGCCAGCAGCCCGGGACTAGCGGTGGGAGTAGCCAAAAACATTCAGTACTTC.

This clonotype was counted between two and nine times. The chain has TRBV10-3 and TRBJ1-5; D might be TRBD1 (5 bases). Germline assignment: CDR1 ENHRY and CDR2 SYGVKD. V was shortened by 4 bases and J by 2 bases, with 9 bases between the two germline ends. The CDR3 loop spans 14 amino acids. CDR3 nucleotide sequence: TGTGCCATCAGTGCGGGGGAAGGCAATCAGCCCCAGCATTTT. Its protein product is CAISAGEGNQPQHF.

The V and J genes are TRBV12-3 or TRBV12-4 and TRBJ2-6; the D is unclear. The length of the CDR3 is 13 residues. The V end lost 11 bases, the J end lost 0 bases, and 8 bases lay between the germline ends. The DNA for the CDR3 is TGTGCCGGCTCAAACTCTGGGGCCAACGTCCTGACTTTC. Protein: CAGSNSGANVLTF.

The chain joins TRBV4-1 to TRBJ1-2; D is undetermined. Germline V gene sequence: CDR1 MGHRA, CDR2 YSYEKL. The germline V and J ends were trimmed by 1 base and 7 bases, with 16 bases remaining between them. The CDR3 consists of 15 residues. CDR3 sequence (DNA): TGCGCCAGCAGCCAAGCACTACGGGCTTGGGGTGGCTACACCTTC. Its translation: CASSQALRAWGGYTF.

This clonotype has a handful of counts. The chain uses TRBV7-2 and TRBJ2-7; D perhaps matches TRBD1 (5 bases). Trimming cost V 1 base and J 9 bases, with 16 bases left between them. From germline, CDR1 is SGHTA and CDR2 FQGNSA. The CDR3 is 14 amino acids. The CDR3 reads CASSLVGQGPLQYV. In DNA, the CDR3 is TGTGCCAGCAGCTTAGTGGGGCAGGGCCCTTTGCAGTACGTC.

The chain's CDR3 is CASSFQGTYEQYV. For the CDR3, the DNA is TGTGCCAGCAGCTTTCAGGGTACTTACGAGCAGTACGTC. The V call is TRBV5-6, the J call TRBJ2-7, with D tentatively TRBD1 (5 bases). The germline gives CDR1 SGHDT, CDR2 YYEEEE. CDR3 size: 13 residues. Trimming stripped 2 bases from V and 4 bases from J, with 10 bases between.

The CDR3 DNA sequence: TGTGCCAGCAGCCCCCTGACCCTTTGGACTGAAGCTTTCTTT. Amino acid sequence: CASSPLTLWTEAFF. The chain uses TRBV7-2 and TRBJ1-1; D gene unclear. CDR3 size: 14 residues. V lost 5 bases to trimming and J lost 5 bases, with 15 bases between them. Per the germline V gene, CDR1 is SGHTA and CDR2 is FQGNSA.

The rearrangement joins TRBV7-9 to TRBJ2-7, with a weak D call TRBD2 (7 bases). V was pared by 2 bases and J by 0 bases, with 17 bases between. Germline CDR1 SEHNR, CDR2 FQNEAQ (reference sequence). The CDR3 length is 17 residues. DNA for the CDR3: TGTGCCAGCAGCTTAAGTGCGGGGGCGGGGAGCTCCTACGAGCAGTACTTC. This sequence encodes CASSLSAGAGSSYEQYF.

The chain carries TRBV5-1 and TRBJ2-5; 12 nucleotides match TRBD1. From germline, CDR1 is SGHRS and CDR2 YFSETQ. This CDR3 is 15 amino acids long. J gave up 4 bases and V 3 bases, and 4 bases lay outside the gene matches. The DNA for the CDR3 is TGCGCCAGCAGCTCGGGACAGGGGGCTGGAGAGACCCAGTACTTC. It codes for CASSSGQGAGETQYF.

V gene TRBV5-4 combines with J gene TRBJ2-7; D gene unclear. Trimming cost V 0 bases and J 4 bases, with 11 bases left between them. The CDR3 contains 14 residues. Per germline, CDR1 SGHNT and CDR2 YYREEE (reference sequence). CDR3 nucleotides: TGTGCCAGCAGCTTGGGAAGTAGGAGTTACGAGCAGTACTTC. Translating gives CASSLGSRSYEQYF.

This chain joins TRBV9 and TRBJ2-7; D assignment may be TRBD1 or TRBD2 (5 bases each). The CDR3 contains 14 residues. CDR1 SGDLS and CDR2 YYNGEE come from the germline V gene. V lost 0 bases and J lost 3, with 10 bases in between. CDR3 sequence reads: CASSVEVGDYEQYF. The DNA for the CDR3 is TGTGCCAGCAGCGTAGAGGTGGGGGACTACGAGCAGTACTTC.

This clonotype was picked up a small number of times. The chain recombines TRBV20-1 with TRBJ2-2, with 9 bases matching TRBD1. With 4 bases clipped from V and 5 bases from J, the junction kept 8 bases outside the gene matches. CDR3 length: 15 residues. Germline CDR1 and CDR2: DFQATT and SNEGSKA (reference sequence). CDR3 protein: CSAMTGGPRTGELFF. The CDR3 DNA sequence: TGCAGTGCTATGACAGGGGGGCCTCGGACCGGGGAGCTGTTTTTT.

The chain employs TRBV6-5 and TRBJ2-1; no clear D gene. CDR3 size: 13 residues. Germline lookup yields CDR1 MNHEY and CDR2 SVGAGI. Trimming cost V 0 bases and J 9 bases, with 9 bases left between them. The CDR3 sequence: CASSYSWGAEQFF. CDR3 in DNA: TGTGCCAGCAGTTACTCGTGGGGTGCTGAGCAGTTCTTC.

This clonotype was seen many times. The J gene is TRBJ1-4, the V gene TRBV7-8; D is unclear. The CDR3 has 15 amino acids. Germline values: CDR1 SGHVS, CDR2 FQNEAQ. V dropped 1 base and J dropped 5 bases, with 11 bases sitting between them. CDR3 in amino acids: CASSLVTAGNEKLFF. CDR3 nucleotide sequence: TGTGCCAGCAGCTTAGTAACGGCCGGGAATGAAAAACTGTTTTTT.

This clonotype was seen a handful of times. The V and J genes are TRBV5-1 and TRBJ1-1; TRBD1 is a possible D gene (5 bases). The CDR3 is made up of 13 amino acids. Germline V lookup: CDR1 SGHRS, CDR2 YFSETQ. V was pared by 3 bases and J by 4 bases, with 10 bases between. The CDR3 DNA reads TGCGCCAGCAGCTCTAATGGGGCCACTGAAGCTTTCTTT. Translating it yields CASSSNGATEAFF.

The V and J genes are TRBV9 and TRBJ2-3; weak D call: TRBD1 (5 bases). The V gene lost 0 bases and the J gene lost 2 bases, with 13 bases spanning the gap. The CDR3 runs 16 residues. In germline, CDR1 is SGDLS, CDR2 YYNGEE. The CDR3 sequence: CASSVGVGLITDTQYF. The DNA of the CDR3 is TGTGCCAGCAGCGTAGGGGTGGGGCTAATCACAGATACGCAGTATTTT.

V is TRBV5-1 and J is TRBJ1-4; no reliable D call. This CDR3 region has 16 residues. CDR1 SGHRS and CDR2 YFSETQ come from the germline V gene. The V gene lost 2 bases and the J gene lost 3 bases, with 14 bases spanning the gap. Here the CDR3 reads CASSLNPGKANEKLFF. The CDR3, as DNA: TGCGCCAGCAGCTTAAACCCGGGGAAGGCTAATGAAAAACTGTTTTTT.

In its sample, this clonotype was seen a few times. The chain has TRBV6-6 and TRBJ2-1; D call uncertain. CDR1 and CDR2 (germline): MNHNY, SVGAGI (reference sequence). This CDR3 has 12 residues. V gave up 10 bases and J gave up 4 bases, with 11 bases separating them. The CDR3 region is CATSDPYNEQFF. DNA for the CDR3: TGTGCCACCTCGGATCCTTACAATGAGCAGTTCTTC.

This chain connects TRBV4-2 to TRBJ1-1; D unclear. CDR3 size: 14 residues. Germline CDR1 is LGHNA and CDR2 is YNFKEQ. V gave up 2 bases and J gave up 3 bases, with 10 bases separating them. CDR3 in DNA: TGTGCCAGCAGCCAAAGGACCACGGACACTGAAGCTTTCTTT. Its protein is CASSQRTTDTEAFF.

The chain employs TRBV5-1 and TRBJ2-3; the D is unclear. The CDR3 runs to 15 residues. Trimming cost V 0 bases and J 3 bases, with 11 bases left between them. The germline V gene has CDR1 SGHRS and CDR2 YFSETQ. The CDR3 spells CASSLAQDGTDTQYF. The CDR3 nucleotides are TGCGCCAGCAGCTTGGCCCAGGATGGGACAGATACGCAGTATTTT.

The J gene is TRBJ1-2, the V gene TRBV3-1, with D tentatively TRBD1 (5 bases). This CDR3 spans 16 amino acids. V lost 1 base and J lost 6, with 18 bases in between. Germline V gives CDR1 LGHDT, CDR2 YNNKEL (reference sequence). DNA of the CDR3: TGTGCCAGCAGCCAAGCCGCGGGGCAGGGAGGGGATGGCTACACCTTC. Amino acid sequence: CASSQAAGQGGDGYTF.

The CDR3 region is CSARDQRYTDTQYF. CDR3 nucleotides: TGCAGTGCTAGAGATCAGCGGTACACAGATACGCAGTATTTT. This sequence joins TRBV20-1 and TRBJ2-3; D may be TRBD2 (5 bases). CDR3 size: 14 residues. With 0 bases removed from V and 2 bases from J, the gap between germline ends came to 9 bases. The germline V gene has CDR1 DFQATT and CDR2 SNEGSKA (reference sequence).

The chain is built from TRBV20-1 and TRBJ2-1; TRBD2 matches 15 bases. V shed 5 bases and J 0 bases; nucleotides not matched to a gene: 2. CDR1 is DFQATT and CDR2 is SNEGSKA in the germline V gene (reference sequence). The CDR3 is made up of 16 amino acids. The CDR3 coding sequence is TGCAGTGCTGGGACTAGCGGGGGGAGCTCCTACAATGAGCAGTTCTTC. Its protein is CSAGTSGGSSYNEQFF.

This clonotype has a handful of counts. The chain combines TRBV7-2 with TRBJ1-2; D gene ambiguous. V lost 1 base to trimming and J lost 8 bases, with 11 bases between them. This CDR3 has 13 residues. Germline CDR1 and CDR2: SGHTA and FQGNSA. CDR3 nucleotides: TGTGCCAGCAGCTTAGGGCCGTTAGGAGGCTACACCTTC. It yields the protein CASSLGPLGGYTF. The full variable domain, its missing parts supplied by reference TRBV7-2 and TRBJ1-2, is GAGVSQSPSNKVTEKGKDVELRCDPISGHTALYWYRQSLGQGLEFLIYFQGNSAPDKSGLPSDRFSAERTGGSVSTLTIQRTQQEDSAVYLCASSLGPLGGYTFGSGTRLTVV.